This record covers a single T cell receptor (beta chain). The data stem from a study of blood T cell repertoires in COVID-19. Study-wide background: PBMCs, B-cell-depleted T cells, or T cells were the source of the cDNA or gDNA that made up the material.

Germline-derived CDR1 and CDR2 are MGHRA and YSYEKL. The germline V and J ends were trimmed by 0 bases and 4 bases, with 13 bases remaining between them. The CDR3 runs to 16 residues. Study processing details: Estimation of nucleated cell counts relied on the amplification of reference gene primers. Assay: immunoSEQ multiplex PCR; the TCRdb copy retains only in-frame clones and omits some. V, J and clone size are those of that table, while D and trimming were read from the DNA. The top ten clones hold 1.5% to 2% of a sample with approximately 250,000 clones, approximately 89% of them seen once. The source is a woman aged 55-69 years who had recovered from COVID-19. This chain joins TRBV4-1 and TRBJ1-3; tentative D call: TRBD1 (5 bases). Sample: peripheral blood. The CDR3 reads CASSQDRWGLGNTIYF. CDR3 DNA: TGCGCCAGCAGCCAAGATCGATGGGGCCTGGGAAACACCATATATTTT.